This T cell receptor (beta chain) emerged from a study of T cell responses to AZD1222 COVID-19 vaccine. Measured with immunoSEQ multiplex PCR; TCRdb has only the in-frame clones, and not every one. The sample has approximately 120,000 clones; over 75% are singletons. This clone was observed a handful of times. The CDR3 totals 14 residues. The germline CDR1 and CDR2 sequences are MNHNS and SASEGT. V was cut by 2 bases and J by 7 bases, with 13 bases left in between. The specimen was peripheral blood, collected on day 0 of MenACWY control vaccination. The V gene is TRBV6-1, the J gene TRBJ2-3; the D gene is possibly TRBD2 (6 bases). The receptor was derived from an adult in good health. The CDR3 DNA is TGTGCCAGCAGTGAACGGCAGGGAGGCTATACGCAGTATTTT. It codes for CASSERQGGYTQYF.